This T cell receptor beta chain appears in the sequencing data of a study of T cells after yellow fever vaccination. General study results and limits: Detected again after the booster were most primary-vaccination clones, at roughly 95% CD4 and 80% to 90% CD8. The secondary response was weaker but peaked faster, day 5 versus 15.

Many counts were recorded for this clonotype. Its specificity is not known. Germline assignment: CDR1 MRHNA and CDR2 SNTAGT. This CDR3 is 13 amino acids long. Trimming stripped 4 bases from V and 4 bases from J, with 9 bases between. TCRdb re-analysed the 5' RACE reads in MiXCR, keeping a single row per CDR3 protein. Here the sample spans 150,000 to 200,000 distinct CDR3 sequences, roughly 6.2% being singletons. The sample in question was CD4+ T cells sorted from PBMCs, obtained on the day of the first yellow fever vaccination. This chain joins TRBV6-4 and TRBJ2-3, with D possibly being TRBD1 (6 bases). The clonotype comes from a man aged 18 to 30 who received the YFV17D yellow fever vaccine. The CDR3 reads CASSVNRADTQYF. CDR3 nucleotide sequence: TGTGCCAGCAGTGTCAACAGGGCAGATACGCAGTATTTT.